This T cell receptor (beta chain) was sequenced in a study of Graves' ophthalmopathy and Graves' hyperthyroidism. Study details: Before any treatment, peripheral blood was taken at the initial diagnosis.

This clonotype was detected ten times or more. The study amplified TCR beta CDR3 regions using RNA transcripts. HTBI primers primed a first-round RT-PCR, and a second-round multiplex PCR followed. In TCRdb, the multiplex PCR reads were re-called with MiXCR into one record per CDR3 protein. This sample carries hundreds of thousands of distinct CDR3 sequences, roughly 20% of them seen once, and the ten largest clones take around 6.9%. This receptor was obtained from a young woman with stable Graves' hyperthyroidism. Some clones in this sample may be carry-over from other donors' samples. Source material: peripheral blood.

The CDR3 loop is CASGGSGVGVNQPQHF. The DNA for the CDR3 is TGTGCCAGTGGAGGGTCGGGGGTAGGGGTGAATCAGCCCCAGCATTTT. The J gene is TRBJ1-5, the V gene TRBV6-5, with D tentatively TRBD1 (5 bases). The CDR3 runs 16 residues. The germline CDR1 and CDR2 sequences are MNHEY and SVGAGI. V lost 9 bases, J lost 4 bases, and 22 bases lay in between.